Here is one T cell receptor beta chain with its context. The sample originates from a study of blood T cell repertoires in COVID-19. Study overall: Both acute and convalescent COVID-19 samples were obtained from the United States, Italy and Spain. T cells, B-cell-depleted T cells, or PBMCs supplied cDNA or gDNA.

Original methodology: Scientists estimated how many nucleated cells there were by amplifying reference gene primers. This table comes from immunoSEQ multiplex PCR, and its TCRdb copy is limited to in-frame clones, with some not included. The DNA gave D and trimming, while V, J and clone size come from that table. The data show 200,000 to 250,000 clones, 86% seen once. This CDR3 spans 14 amino acids. Trimming removed 4 bases from V and 3 bases from J, with 16 bases in between. CDR1 is SQVTM and CDR2 is ANQGSEA in the germline V gene. This chain joins TRBV29-1 and TRBJ2-7; the D gene is possibly TRBD1 (6 bases). This receptor was identified in a young woman who had recovered from COVID-19. The sequenced material came from peripheral blood. The CDR3 loop is CSVVQGRIYYEQYF. Here the CDR3 DNA reads TGCAGCGTTGTTCAGGGGAGAATCTACTACGAGCAGTACTTC.